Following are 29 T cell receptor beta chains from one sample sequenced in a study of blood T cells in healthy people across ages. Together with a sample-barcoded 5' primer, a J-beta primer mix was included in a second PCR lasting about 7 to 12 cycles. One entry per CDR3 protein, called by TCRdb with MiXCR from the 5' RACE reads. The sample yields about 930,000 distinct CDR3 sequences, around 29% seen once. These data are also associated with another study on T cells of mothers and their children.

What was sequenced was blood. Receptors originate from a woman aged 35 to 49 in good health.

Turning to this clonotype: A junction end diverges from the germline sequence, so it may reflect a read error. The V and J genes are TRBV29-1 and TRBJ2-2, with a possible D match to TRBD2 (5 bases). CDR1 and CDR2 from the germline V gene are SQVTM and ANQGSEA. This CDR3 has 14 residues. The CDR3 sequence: CSVEGNGNTGERFF. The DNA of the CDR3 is TGCAGCGTTGAAGGTAACGGAAACACCGGGGAGCGGTTTTTT.

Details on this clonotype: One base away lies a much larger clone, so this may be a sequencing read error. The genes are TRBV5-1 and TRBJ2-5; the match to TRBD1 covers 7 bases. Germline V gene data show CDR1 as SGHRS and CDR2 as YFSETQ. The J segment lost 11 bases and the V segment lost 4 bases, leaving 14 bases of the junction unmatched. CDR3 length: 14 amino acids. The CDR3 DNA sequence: TGCGCCAGCAGCACGGGACAGTGGTACAATGAGCAGTACTTC. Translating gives CASSTGQWYNEQYF.

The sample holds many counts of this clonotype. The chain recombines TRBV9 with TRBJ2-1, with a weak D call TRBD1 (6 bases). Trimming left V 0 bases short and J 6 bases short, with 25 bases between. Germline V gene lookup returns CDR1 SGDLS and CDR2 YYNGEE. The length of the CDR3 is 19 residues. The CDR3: CASSVDDRRSTPRRNEQFF. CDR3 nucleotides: TGTGCCAGCAGCGTAGATGACAGGAGAAGTACCCCTCGACGCAATGAGCAGTTCTTC.

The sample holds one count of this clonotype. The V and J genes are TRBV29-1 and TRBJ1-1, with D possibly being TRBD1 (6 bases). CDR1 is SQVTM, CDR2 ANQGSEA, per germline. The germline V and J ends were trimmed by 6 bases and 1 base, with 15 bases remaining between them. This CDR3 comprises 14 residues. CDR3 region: CSVQFGTQNTEAFF. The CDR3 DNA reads TGCAGCGTACAATTCGGGACACAGAACACTGAAGCTTTCTTT.

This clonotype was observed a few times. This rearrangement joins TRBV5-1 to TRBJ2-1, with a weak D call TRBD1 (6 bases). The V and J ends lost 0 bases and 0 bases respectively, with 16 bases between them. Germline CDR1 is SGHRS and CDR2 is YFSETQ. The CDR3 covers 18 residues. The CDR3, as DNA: TGCGCCAGCAGCTTGGGGCAGGGGCCAACGAGCTCCTACAATGAGCAGTTCTTC. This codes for CASSLGQGPTSSYNEQFF.

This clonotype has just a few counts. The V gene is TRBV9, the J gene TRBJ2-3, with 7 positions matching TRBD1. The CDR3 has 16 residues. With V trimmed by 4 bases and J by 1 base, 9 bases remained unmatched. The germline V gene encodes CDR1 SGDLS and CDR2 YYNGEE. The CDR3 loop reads CASSRTGVSGTDTQYF. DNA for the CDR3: TGTGCCAGCAGCCGCACAGGGGTTAGCGGCACAGATACGCAGTATTTT.

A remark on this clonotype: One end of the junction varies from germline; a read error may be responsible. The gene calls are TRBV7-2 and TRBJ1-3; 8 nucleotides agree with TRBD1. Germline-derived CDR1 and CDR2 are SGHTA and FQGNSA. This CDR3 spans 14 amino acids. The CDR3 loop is CASSPQGAGNIIYF. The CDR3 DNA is TGTGCCAGCAGCCCGCAGGGGGCTGGAAACATCATATATTTT.

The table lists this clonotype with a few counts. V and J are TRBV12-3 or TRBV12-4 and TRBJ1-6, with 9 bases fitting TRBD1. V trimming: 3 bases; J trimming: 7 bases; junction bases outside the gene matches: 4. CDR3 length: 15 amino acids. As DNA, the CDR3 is TGTGCCAGCAGTTTCCGGGACAGGGAAAATTCACCCCTCCACTTT. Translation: CASSFRDRENSPLHF.

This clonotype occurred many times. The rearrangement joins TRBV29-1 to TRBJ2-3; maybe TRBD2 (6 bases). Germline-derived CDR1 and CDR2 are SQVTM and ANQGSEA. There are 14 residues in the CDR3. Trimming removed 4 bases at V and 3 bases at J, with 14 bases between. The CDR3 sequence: CSVGGVAVTDTQYF. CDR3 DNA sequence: TGCAGCGTTGGAGGCGTAGCGGTAACAGATACGCAGTATTTT.

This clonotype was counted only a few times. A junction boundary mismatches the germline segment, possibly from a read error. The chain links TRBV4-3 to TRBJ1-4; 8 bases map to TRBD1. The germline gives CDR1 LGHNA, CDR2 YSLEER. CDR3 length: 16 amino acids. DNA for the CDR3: TGCGTCAGCAGCCAAGATCCGACAGGGGATAATGAAAAACTGTTTTTT. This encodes CVSSQDPTGDNEKLFF.

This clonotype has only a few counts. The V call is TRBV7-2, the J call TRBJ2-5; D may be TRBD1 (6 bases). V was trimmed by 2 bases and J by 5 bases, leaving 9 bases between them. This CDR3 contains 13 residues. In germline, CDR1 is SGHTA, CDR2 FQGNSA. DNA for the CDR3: TGTGCCAGCAGCTTATACAGGGACGAGACCCAGTACTTC. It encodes CASSLYRDETQYF.

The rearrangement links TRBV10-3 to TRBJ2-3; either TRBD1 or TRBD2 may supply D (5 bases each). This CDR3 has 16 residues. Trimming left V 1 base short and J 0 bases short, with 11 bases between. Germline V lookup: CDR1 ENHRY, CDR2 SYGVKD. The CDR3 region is CAISELGPQSTDTQYF. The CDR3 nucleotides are TGTGCCATCAGTGAGTTGGGACCCCAAAGCACAGATACGCAGTATTTT.

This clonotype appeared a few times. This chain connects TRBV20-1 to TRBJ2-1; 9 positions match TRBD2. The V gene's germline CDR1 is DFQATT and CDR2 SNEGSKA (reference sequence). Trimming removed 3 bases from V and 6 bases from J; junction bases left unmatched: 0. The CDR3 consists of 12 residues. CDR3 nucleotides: TGCAGTGCTAGGACTAGCGGCAATGAGCAGTTCTTC. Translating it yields CSARTSGNEQFF.

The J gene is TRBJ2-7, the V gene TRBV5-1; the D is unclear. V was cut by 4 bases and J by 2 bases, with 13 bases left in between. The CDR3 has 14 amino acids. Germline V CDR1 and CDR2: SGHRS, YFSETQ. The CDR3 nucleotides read TGCGCCAGCAGCCCGGAGATCGGAACCTACGAGCAGTACTTC. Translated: CASSPEIGTYEQYF.

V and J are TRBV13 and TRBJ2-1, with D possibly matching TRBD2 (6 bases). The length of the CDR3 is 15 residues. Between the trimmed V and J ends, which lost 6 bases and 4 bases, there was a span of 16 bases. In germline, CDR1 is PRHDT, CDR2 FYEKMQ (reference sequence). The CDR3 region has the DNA TGTGCCAGCAGACCCCTCGGGGGAGATTACAATGAGCAGTTCTTC. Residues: CASRPLGGDYNEQFF. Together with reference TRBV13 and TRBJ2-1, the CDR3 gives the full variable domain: AAGVIQSPRHLIKEKRETATLKCYPIPRHDTVYWYQQGPGQDPQFLISFYEKMQSDKGSIPDRFSAQQFSDYHSELNMSSLELGDSALYFCASRPLGGDYNEQFFGPGTRLTVL.

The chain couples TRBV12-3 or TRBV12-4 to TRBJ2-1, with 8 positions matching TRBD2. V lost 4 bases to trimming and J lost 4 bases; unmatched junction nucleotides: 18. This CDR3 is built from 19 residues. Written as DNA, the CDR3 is TGTGCCAGCAGTTATAGCGGGGCTCAACCAACCTCGGGGTACAATGAGCAGTTCTTC. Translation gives CASSYSGAQPTSGYNEQFF.

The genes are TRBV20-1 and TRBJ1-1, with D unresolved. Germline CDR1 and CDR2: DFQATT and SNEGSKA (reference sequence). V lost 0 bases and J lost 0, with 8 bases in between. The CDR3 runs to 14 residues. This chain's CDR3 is CSARDKRVNTEAFF. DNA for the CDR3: TGCAGTGCTAGAGATAAACGGGTGAACACTGAAGCTTTCTTT.

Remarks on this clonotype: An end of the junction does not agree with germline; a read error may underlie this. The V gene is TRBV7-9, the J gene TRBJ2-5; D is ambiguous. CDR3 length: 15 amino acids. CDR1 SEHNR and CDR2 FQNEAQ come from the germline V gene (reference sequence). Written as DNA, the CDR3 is TGTGCCCGCAGCTTAGGATCGCCAGCGCAAGAGACCCAGTACTTC. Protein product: CARSLGSPAQETQYF.

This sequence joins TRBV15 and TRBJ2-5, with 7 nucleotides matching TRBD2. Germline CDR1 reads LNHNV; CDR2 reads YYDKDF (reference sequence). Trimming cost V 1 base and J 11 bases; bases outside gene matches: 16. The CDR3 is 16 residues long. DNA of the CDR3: TGTGCCACCAGCAGAGTTACGCGGGGGTCTTACAATGAGCAGTACTTC. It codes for CATSRVTRGSYNEQYF.

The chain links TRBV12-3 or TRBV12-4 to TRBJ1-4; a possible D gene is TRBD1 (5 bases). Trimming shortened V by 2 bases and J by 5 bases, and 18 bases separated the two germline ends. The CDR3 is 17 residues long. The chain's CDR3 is CASSLFGTGTRNEKLFF. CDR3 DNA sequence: TGTGCCAGCAGTTTATTCGGCACCGGGACTAGGAATGAAAAACTGTTTTTT.

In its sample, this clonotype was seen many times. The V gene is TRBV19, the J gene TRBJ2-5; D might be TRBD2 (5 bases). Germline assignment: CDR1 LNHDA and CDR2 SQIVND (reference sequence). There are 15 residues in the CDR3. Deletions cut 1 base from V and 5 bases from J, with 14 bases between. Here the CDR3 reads CASSIVSLAGETQYF. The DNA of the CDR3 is TGTGCCAGTAGTATAGTGAGCCTAGCTGGGGAGACCCAGTACTTC.

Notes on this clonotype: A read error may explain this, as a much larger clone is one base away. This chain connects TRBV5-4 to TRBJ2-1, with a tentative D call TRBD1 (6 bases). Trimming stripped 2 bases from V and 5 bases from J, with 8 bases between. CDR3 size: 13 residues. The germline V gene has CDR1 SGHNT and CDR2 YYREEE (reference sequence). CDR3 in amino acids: CASSFDRNNEQFF. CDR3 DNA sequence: TGTGCCAGCAGCTTCGACAGGAACAATGAGCAGTTCTTC.

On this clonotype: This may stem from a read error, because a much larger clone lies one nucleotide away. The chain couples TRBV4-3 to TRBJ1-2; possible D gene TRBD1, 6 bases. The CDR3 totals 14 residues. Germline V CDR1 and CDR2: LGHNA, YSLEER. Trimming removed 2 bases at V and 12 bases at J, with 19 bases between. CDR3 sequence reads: CASSQLDGDGGHTF. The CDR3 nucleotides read TGCGCCAGCAGCCAATTGGACGGGGACGGGGGCCACACCTTC.

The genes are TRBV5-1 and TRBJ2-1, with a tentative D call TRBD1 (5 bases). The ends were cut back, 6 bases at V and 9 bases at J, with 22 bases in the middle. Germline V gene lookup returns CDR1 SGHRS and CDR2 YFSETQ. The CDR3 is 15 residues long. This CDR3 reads CASIQGSGSLGEQFF. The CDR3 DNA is TGCGCCAGCATCCAGGGTTCTGGATCCTTGGGTGAGCAGTTCTTC. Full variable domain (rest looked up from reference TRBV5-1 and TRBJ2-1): KAGVTQTPRYLIKTRGQQVTLSCSPISGHRSVSWYQQTPGQGLQFLFEYFSETQRNKGNFPGRFSGRQFSNSRSEMNVSTLELGDSALYLCASIQGSGSLGEQFFGPGTRLTVL.

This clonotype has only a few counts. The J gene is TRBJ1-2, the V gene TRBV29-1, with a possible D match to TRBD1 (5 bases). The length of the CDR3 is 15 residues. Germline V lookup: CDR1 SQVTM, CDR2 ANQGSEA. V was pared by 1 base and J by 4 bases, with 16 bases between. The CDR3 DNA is TGCAGCGTTGAAGGGGGGGGATCCCGTGTCTATGGCTACACCTTC. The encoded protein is CSVEGGGSRVYGYTF. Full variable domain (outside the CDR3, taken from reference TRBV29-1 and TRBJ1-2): SAVISQKPSRDICQRGTSLTIQCQVDSQVTMMFWYRQQPGQSLTLIATANQGSEATYESGFVIDKFPISRPNLTFSTLTVSNMSPEDSSIYLCSVEGGGSRVYGYTFGSGTRLTVV.

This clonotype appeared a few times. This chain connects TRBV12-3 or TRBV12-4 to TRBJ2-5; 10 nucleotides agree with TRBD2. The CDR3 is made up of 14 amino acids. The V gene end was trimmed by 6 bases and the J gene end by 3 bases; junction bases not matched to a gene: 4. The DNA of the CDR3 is TGTGCCAGCAGATTGAGCGGGGGGGAAGAGACCCAGTACTTC. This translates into CASRLSGGEETQYF.

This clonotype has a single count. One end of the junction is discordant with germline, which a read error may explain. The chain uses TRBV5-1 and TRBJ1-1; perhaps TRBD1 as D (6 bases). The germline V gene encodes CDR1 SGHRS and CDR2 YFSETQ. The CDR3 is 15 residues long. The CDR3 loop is CVSSLATGRGTEAFF. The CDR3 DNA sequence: TGCGTCAGCAGCTTGGCAACAGGGAGGGGAACTGAAGCTTTCTTT. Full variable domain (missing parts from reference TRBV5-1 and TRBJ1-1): KAGVTQTPRYLIKTRGQQVTLSCSPISGHRSVSWYQQTPGQGLQFLFEYFSETQRNKGNFPGRFSGRQFSNSRSEMNVSTLELGDSALYLCVSSLATGRGTEAFFGQGTRLTVV.

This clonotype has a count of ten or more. CDR3 protein: CASSLSTGLVYF. The CDR3 bases are TGCGCCAGCAGCCTTTCAACAGGGCTTGTGTACTTC. V and J are TRBV4-1 and TRBJ2-5; a weak D match, TRBD1 (6 bases). Germline CDR1 reads MGHRA; CDR2 reads YSYEKL. With 4 bases removed from V and 13 bases from J, the gap between germline ends came to 16 bases. This CDR3 contains 12 residues.

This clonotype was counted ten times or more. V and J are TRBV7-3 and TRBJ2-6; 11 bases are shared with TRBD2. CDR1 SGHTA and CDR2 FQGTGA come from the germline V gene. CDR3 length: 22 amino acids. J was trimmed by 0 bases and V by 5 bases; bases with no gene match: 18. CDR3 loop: CASSATSGGYSSYISGANVLTF. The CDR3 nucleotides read TGTGCCAGCAGCGCTACTAGCGGGGGCTATTCATCCTACATCTCTGGGGCCAACGTCCTGACTTTC.